Listed below are T cell receptor beta chains from one sample, sequenced in a study of control samples from healthy donors and cancer patients. Method: immunoSEQ multiplex PCR; TCRdb's copy keeps in-frame clones and lacks some. The profile shows some 120,000 clones, around 86% of them singletons. The specimen sequenced was blood. These receptors came from a middle-aged man in good health. Both conserved end residues are part of each CDR3. The order of the fields is D gene, J gene, V gene, clone size, CDR3 DNA, CDR3 protein. A D gene is named only where the DNA matches it firmly. Only part of the rows carry a size: once, few, many, or a class if the clone is expanded.

d_gene: .; j_gene: TRBJ1-3; v_gene: TRBV7-9; abundance: .; CDR3nt: TGTGCCAGCAGCTCAGGACGGAACTCTGGAAACACCATATATTTT; CDR3aa: CASSSGRNSGNTIYF
d_gene: .; j_gene: TRBJ2-7; v_gene: TRBV11-3; abundance: .; CDR3nt: TGTGCCAGCAGCCCCCGGGCAGGATCCCCCGAGCAGTACTTC; CDR3aa: CASSPRAGSPEQYF
d_gene: TRBD1; j_gene: TRBJ1-1; v_gene: TRBV29-1; abundance: .; CDR3nt: TGCAGCGGGGGGGGACAGATGAACACTGAAGCTTTCTTT; CDR3aa: CSGGGQMNTEAFF
d_gene: .; j_gene: TRBJ2-1; v_gene: TRBV18; abundance: .; CDR3nt: TGTGCCAGCTCACCTCGGTCTGGACAGTACAATGAGCAGTTCTTC; CDR3aa: CASSPRSGQYNEQFF
d_gene: .; j_gene: TRBJ1-2; v_gene: TRBV19; abundance: .; CDR3nt: TGTGCCAGTAGTCCCAGAGAAAACTATGGCTACACCTTC; CDR3aa: CASSPRENYGYTF
d_gene: .; j_gene: TRBJ1-1; v_gene: TRBV27; abundance: .; CDR3nt: TGTGCCAGCAGTTCAGGGTTCATGAACACTGAAGCTTTCTTT; CDR3aa: CASSSGFMNTEAFF
d_gene: .; j_gene: TRBJ1-2; v_gene: TRBV6-5; abundance: .; CDR3nt: TGTGCCAGCGGCTTTGGATCGGGTGGCTACACCTTC; CDR3aa: CASGFGSGGYTF
d_gene: .; j_gene: TRBJ2-7; v_gene: TRBV11-3; abundance: .; CDR3nt: TGTGCCAGCAGCTTAGTCGGGTCTACCCGGGCGTTCTACGAGCAGTACTTC; CDR3aa: CASSLVGSTRAFYEQYF
d_gene: TRBD1; j_gene: TRBJ1-5; v_gene: TRBV7-2; abundance: .; CDR3nt: TGTGCCAGCAGCTTTACAGGGGGCGGGAATCAGCCCCAGCATTTT; CDR3aa: CASSFTGGGNQPQHF
d_gene: .; j_gene: TRBJ2-7; v_gene: TRBV4-3; abundance: .; CDR3nt: TGCGCCAGCAGCCAAGATAGGGGACACGGCGCCTACGAGCAGTACTTC; CDR3aa: CASSQDRGHGAYEQYF
d_gene: TRBD2; j_gene: TRBJ2-3; v_gene: TRBV7-2; abundance: .; CDR3nt: TGTGCCAGCAGCTTACTAGCGGGGGGGCCTGATACGCAGTATTTT; CDR3aa: CASSLLAGGPDTQYF
d_gene: .; j_gene: TRBJ2-3; v_gene: TRBV30; abundance: .; CDR3nt: TGTGCCTGCAGAGGTAACGGGGGAGTAAGCACAGATACGCAGTATTTT; CDR3aa: CACRGNGGVSTDTQYF
d_gene: TRBD2; j_gene: TRBJ2-1; v_gene: TRBV24-1; abundance: .; CDR3nt: TGTGCCACCGGTAGTGGGGGAGGGTACAATGAGCAGTTCTTC; CDR3aa: CATGSGGGYNEQFF
d_gene: .; j_gene: TRBJ1-1; v_gene: TRBV7-3; abundance: .; CDR3nt: TGTGCCAGCAGCTTTACCGATACCACTGAAGCTTTCTTT; CDR3aa: CASSFTDTTEAFF
d_gene: .; j_gene: TRBJ1-5; v_gene: TRBV29-1; abundance: .; CDR3nt: TGCAGCGCCGGTGCAGGGAGCAATCAGCCCCAGCATTTT; CDR3aa: CSAGAGSNQPQHF
d_gene: .; j_gene: TRBJ1-2; v_gene: TRBV2; abundance: .; CDR3nt: TGTGCCAGCAGGCCCCGGGGGGTTAACTATGGCTACACCTTC; CDR3aa: CASRPRGVNYGYTF
d_gene: .; j_gene: TRBJ1-1; v_gene: TRBV6-5; abundance: once; CDR3nt: TGTGCCAGCAGCTCCGTGAGGGGATCTGAAGCTTTCTTT; CDR3aa: CASSSVRGSEAFF
d_gene: .; j_gene: TRBJ2-7; v_gene: TRBV21-1; abundance: .; CDR3nt: TGTGCCAGCACGATAATCGGTAGCGGGCCCCGGGAGGAGCAGTACTTC; CDR3aa: CASTIIGSGPREEQYF
d_gene: TRBD1; j_gene: TRBJ2-4; v_gene: TRBV11-3; abundance: .; CDR3nt: TGTGCCAGCAGCCCCGGACAGGGGGAAAACATTCAGTACTTC; CDR3aa: CASSPGQGENIQYF
d_gene: TRBD2; j_gene: TRBJ2-1; v_gene: TRBV2; abundance: .; CDR3nt: TGTGCCAGCAGGTCGCTAGCGGGGGGCCGAAGCTCCTACAATGAGCAGTTCTTC; CDR3aa: CASRSLAGGRSSYNEQFF
d_gene: .; j_gene: TRBJ2-2; v_gene: TRBV14; abundance: .; CDR3nt: TGTGCCAGCAGCCAAGATCTGGAGTTGGGGGCGAAGAACACCGGGGAGCTGTTTTTT; CDR3aa: CASSQDLELGAKNTGELFF
d_gene: TRBD1; j_gene: TRBJ2-2; v_gene: TRBV7-2; abundance: .; CDR3nt: TGTGCCAGCATCCCACCGGGGAACAGGGGGCTGACCGGGGAGCTGTTTTTT; CDR3aa: CASIPPGNRGLTGELFF
d_gene: .; j_gene: TRBJ1-1; v_gene: TRBV29-1; abundance: .; CDR3nt: TGCAGCGTTGTAAGGGTAGGGAACACTGAAGCTTTCTTT; CDR3aa: CSVVRVGNTEAFF
d_gene: .; j_gene: TRBJ1-2; v_gene: TRBV5-1; abundance: .; CDR3nt: TGCGCCAGCAGCTCGAGCTCCCCCAACTATGGCTACACCTTC; CDR3aa: CASSSSSPNYGYTF
d_gene: .; j_gene: TRBJ2-7; v_gene: TRBV7-2; abundance: .; CDR3nt: TGTGCCAGCAGCTTATCCCCGGGGGCGAGGGGCTACGAGCAGTACTTC; CDR3aa: CASSLSPGARGYEQYF
d_gene: .; j_gene: TRBJ2-6; v_gene: TRBV4-3; abundance: .; CDR3nt: TGCGCCAGCAGCCTCGGGGCAGCTGGGGCCAACGTCCTGACTTTC; CDR3aa: CASSLGAAGANVLTF
d_gene: TRBD1; j_gene: TRBJ2-1; v_gene: TRBV3-1/TRBV3-2; abundance: .; CDR3nt: TGTGCCAGCAGCCGCGGGACAGGGGTATACAATGAGCAGTTCTTC; CDR3aa: CASSRGTGVYNEQFF
d_gene: .; j_gene: TRBJ2-5; v_gene: TRBV5-8; abundance: .; CDR3nt: TGTGCCAGCAGCTTGGAGGGGGGGGCCTCAGAGACCCAGTACTTC; CDR3aa: CASSLEGGASETQYF